This TCR beta chain was identified in a study of T cells after posttransplantation cyclophosphamide (dated by TCRdb to about 2016). Notes on the research overall: Using TRB sequencing, the study followed how the T cell repertoire reconstituted after myeloablative bone marrow transplantation in which posttransplantation cyclophosphamide served as GVHD prophylaxis. Public TRB sequences were queried against a database of over 3,600 sequences associated with responses to pathogens, tumor antigens, self-antigens and alloantigens. TRB sequencing was also done on up to about 3 additional blood samples from 2 to 5.2 years after transplant in 3 patients, and on pretransplant blood from 4 patients. Samples from about 33 PTCy-treated patients, along with samples from 16 of their related bone marrow donors, underwent antigen receptor sequencing. Because TRA and TRB clonality correlated tightly in under 10 samples, later TCR analyses were limited to TRB. Blood from all 35 or so PTCy patients who had 1-year posttransplant specimens underwent TRB sequencing.

This clone was seen many times. Its antigen is still unknown. No base-level quality is on record; no much larger clone is a single base apart. On the day of marrow donation, related bone marrow donors gave peripheral blood samples. Peripheral blood and bone marrow mononuclear cells were isolated by Ficoll-Hypaque density centrifugation and were cryopreserved. The full study reports these points: Across approximately 45 patients, TRB clonality was highly associated with recipient CMV seropositivity and CMV reactivation, and diversity in PTCy patients was similar to diversity in CNI/methotrexate controls. The TRB repertoires of T cells infiltrating skin or the GI tract showed only limited overlap with the TRB repertoires found in blood. Donor-recipient similarity was low at 1-2 months but rose over the first year, and later blood repertoires were often dominated by donor CD8+ memory clones.

V is pared back by 0 bases and J by 2 bases, with 7 bases lying between the germline termini. Including cysteine and phenylalanine, the CDR3 has 14 amino acids. Left in the record is the CDR3 DNA by itself, 42 bases read in frame from the first base. Per the germline V gene, SGHVS is the CDR1 and FNYEAQ is the CDR2. Genomic DNA was used for TRB sequencing, which was performed with the immunoSEQ assay at survey resolution or with the hsTCRB kit. The authors' analysis ran thus. The immunoSEQ software handled the initial read processing, while the LymphoSeq R package was used for the repertoire analyses. Clonality was computed as 1 minus normalized Shannon entropy, and a Gini coefficient was also calculated for each TRB dataset. Phenotypes of unsorted samples were inferred by mapping TRB sequences from sorted subsets of the recipient or donor onto the same recipient's unsorted samples. TCRdb took over this immuneACCESS table, retaining in-frame rearrangements with V and J assigned. Such tables are incomplete; in checked studies, under half of the missing clones stem from an unresolved V gene, and the remainder is unexplained. That table gives V, J and clone size, and the DNA gave D and trimming. The table for this sample lists just over 25,000 clones, none of them counted only once. The ten largest account for approximately 1.5% of the sample.

Source material: PBMCs. The clonotype originates from a man aged 45-65 years in good health, CMV-negative, and a related stem cell transplant donor. Recombination linked TRBV7-6 to TRBJ2-5; D gene: possibly TRBD1, on 5 matching bases. In nucleotide form, the sequence is TGTGCCAGCAGCTTAGCGAACAGGCAAGAGACCCAGTACTTC. This codes for CASSLANRQETQYF.